This TCR beta chain is drawn from a study of blood T cell repertoires in COVID-19. This clone was counted at least ten times. Other nucleotide sequences in the sample specify the same CDR3. The protocol was immunoSEQ multiplex PCR, while the TCRdb copy is restricted to in-frame clones and leaves out a portion. The table includes fewer than 300,000 clones, around nine tenths detected once. The V and J ends lost 5 bases and 4 bases, in that order; junction bases with no gene match: 4. Germline loops: CDR1 MDHEN, CDR2 SYDVKM. CDR3 size: 14 residues. The source is a man aged 25 to 45 with acute or convalescent COVID-19. Specimen: peripheral blood. The chain has TRBV28 and TRBJ2-7; 11 nucleotides agree with TRBD1. CDR3 residues: CASSRTGGGYEQYF. The CDR3 nucleotides read TGTGCCAGCAGTAGGACAGGGGGCGGTTACGAGCAGTACTTC.